The clone carrying this TCR beta chain came up many times. The sample's time point: pre-sensitization, week 0. Treatment noted: therapeutic diphenylcyclopropenone sensitization with weekly scalp DPC. The entry originates in a study of human T cells and chemical hapten exposure. In the study overall: DPC 0.01% went on the upper back by patch test, with reading at 6 days. Patients, predominantly female, presented with alopecia areata, totalis or universalis.

Germline V gene data show CDR1 as SGHNT and CDR2 as YENEEA. J was trimmed by 5 bases and V by 0 bases; bases with no gene match: 9. The CDR3 consists of 18 residues. A single record per CDR3 protein comes from TCRdb applying MiXCR to the RACE reads. The sample includes over 30,000 distinct CDR3 sequences, about 7.4% of them seen just once. The chain couples TRBV11-3 to TRBJ2-2; 10 bases line up with TRBD2. The sample in question was whole blood, obtained in connection with sensitization to the hapten diphenylcyclopropenone (DPC). The source is a woman in her forties or fifties with alopecia areata. Some clones in this sample may be carry-over from other donors' samples. The CDR3 sequence: CASSLDHLAGAGTGELFF. The DNA of the CDR3 is TGTGCCAGCAGCTTAGATCACCTAGCGGGAGCGGGAACCGGGGAGCTGTTTTTT.